This T cell receptor (beta chain) was recovered during a study of CD8+CD57+ T cells in acquired aplastic anemia. It was genomic DNA that served as the template for profiling TCR beta VDJ and CDR3. Each CDR3 protein gets one entry after TCRdb re-called the reads with MiXCR. The repertoire holds about half a million distinct CDR3 sequences, less than 35% seen once, with 0.82% in the top ten. This clonotype occurred many times. CDR1 is SGHTA, CDR2 FQGNSA, per germline. There are 11 residues in the CDR3. Trimming removed 5 bases from V and 11 bases from J, with 12 bases in between. It was patients with CD8+CD57+ cell expansion by flow cytometry who were chosen for sequencing.

This chain joins TRBV7-2 and TRBJ1-1; no definite D call. The sequence was collected from a human donor with aplastic anemia. Input material: sorted CD4+, CD8+, or CD8+CD57+ T cells (not recorded which) from PBMCs. The CDR3 region has the DNA TGTGCCAGCAGCCTGGGCGTAATTGCTTTCTTT. This gives the protein CASSLGVIAFF.